The 19 T cell receptor beta chains reported below all come from one sample, sequenced in a study of human T cells and chemical hapten exposure. Regarding time point: patch test 1, 2 weeks after DPC sensitization. Described treatment: therapeutic diphenylcyclopropenone sensitization with weekly scalp DPC. TCRdb re-called the RACE reads through MiXCR, storing one row per CDR3 protein. Altogether 300,000 to 450,000 distinct CDR3 sequences are present, roughly 5% being singletons, with the ten largest covering approximately 2.3%. Sequencing was performed on whole blood, taken in connection with sensitization to the hapten diphenylcyclopropenone (DPC). The receptors derive from a woman in her fifties or sixties with alopecia areata. Some clones in this sample may be carry-over from other donors' samples.

This clonotype was detected many times. CDR3 in amino acids: CASSPIDPNYEQYF. CDR3 coding DNA: TGTGCCAGCAGTCCAATCGACCCGAACTACGAGCAGTACTTC. The J gene is TRBJ2-7, the V gene TRBV28; D is ambiguous. The length of the CDR3 is 14 residues. The ends were cut back, 5 bases at V and 3 bases at J, with 14 bases in the middle. Germline V CDR1 and CDR2: MDHEN, SYDVKM.

This clonotype showed up just a few times. The gene calls are TRBV29-1 and TRBJ2-5; tentatively, D is TRBD1 or TRBD2 (5 bases each). This CDR3 has 12 amino acids. V gave up 4 bases and J gave up 1 base, with 7 bases separating them. Germline V gives CDR1 SQVTM, CDR2 ANQGSEA. CDR3 bases: TGCAGCGTTGGGGGGACCCAAGAGACCCAGTACTTC. Translating it yields CSVGGTQETQYF.

This clonotype was found a few times. This rearrangement joins TRBV5-6 to TRBJ1-2; 9 nucleotides agree with TRBD1. CDR3 length equals 16 residues. Trimming at V came to 6 bases and at J to 2 bases, leaving 11 bases not matched to a gene. Germline V gives CDR1 SGHDT, CDR2 YYEEEE. The DNA for the CDR3 is TGTGCCAGCACCGGGGACAGGGTTGGCGGAAACTATGGCTACACCTTC. Its translation is CASTGDRVGGNYGYTF.

A few counts support this clonotype. This sequence joins TRBV9 and TRBJ2-5, with no clear D. Germline loops: CDR1 SGDLS, CDR2 YYNGEE. V was clipped by 2 bases and J by 5 bases, with 16 bases between them. The CDR3 sequence is 15 residues long. CDR3 bases: TGTGCCAGCAGCGTCCAGGACCTAGTGGGGGAGACCCAGTACTTC. Protein sequence: CASSVQDLVGETQYF.

As concerns this clonotype: With a much larger clone just one base away, this may be a read error. J is TRBJ1-2 and V is TRBV9, with D unresolved. The CDR3 sequence is 16 residues long. The germline V gene has CDR1 SGDLS and CDR2 YYNGEE. The CDR3 bases are TGTGCCAGCAGCGTAGGGCCCGGACGGCGAAACTTTGGCTACACCTTC. Translated, it gives CASSVGPGRRNFGYTF.

This chain uses TRBV28 with TRBJ2-1; D may correspond to TRBD1 or TRBD2 (5 bases each). The germline V gene has CDR1 MDHEN and CDR2 SYDVKM. Trimming pared 11 bases from V and 6 bases from J, leaving 11 bases between. This CDR3 spans 11 amino acids. The CDR3 DNA follows: TGTGCCGGGGGAGTGCGCAATGAGCAGTTCTTC. Its protein is CAGGVRNEQFF. Looking up the rest from reference TRBV28 and TRBJ2-1 gives the full variable domain: DVKVTQSSRYLVKRTGEKVFLECVQDMDHENMFWYRQDPGLGLRLIYFSYDVKMKEKGDIPEGYSVSREKKERFSLILESASTNQTSMYLCAGGVRNEQFFGPGTRLTVL.

This clonotype showed up just a few times. The chain links TRBV2 to TRBJ1-4, with D maybe TRBD1 (5 bases). The CDR3 runs to 13 residues. The V gene lost 5 bases and the J gene lost 6 bases, with 10 bases spanning the gap. In germline, CDR1 is SNHLY, CDR2 FYNNEI. In nucleotides, the CDR3 is TGTGCCAGCAGTAGGGACGCCGATGAAAAACTGTTTTTT. Translated, it gives CASSRDADEKLFF.

In its sample, this clonotype was seen many times. The chain combines TRBV6-1 with TRBJ2-1; 7 nucleotides align to TRBD2. Germline CDR1 and CDR2: MNHNS and SASEGT. V was pared by 4 bases and J by 7 bases, with 13 bases of the junction left unmatched. CDR3 length equals 16 residues. Here the CDR3 DNA reads TGTGCCAGCAGTGTCCCGGGGGAGGGCCTGTTAAATGAGCAGTTCTTC. It encodes CASSVPGEGLLNEQFF.

This clonotype was counted at least ten times. The chain is built from TRBV29-1 and TRBJ1-1; no firm D call. The CDR3 runs to 12 residues. Germline lookup yields CDR1 SQVTM and CDR2 ANQGSEA. V was cut by 3 bases and J by 7 bases, with 12 bases left in between. CDR3 nucleotide sequence: TGCAGCGTTGACACTGGGAGCTATGAAGCTTTCTTT. Amino acid sequence: CSVDTGSYEAFF.

Ten or more counts support this clonotype. This chain connects TRBV6-6 to TRBJ2-5; 11 bases align to TRBD2. In germline, CDR1 is MNHNY, CDR2 SVGAGI (reference sequence). Losses at the gene ends were 8 bases for V and 4 bases for J; bases not matched to a gene: 6. The CDR3 is 14 residues long. Here the CDR3 reads CASETSGGTETQYF. CDR3 sequence (DNA): TGTGCCAGCGAAACTAGCGGGGGAACAGAGACCCAGTACTTC.

This clonotype has at least ten counts. The rearrangement links TRBV29-1 to TRBJ2-7; D is perhaps TRBD1 (7 bases). Trimming cost V 3 bases and J 0 bases, with 9 bases left between them. CDR1 is SQVTM and CDR2 is ANQGSEA in the germline V gene. The CDR3 totals 13 residues. The CDR3 here is CSVEEGASYEQYF. The CDR3 DNA follows: TGCAGCGTTGAGGAGGGGGCCTCCTACGAGCAGTACTTC.

Of note for this clonotype: With a much larger clone just one base away, this may be a read error. The chain joins TRBV29-1 to TRBJ2-6; D might be TRBD1 or TRBD2, each matching 6 bases. Germline V gene sequence: CDR1 SQVTM, CDR2 ANQGSEA. This CDR3 is 16 amino acids long. The CDR3 here is CSVEFAQGTGANFLTF. In DNA form, the CDR3 reads TGCAGCGTTGAATTCGCCCAGGGGACTGGGGCCAACTTCCTGACTTTC.

This clonotype was found a few times. The gene calls are TRBV12-3 or TRBV12-4 and TRBJ1-1; D unclear. This CDR3 has 9 amino acids. The V and J ends lost 5 bases and 8 bases respectively, with 3 bases between them. CDR3 nucleotide sequence: TGTGCCAGCAGTCGGGAAGCTTTCTTT. It specifies CASSREAFF.

Ten or more counts support this clonotype. The chain has TRBV6-1 and TRBJ1-5, with D uncertain. This CDR3 has 11 residues. Trimming took off 7 bases at V and 1 base at J, with 2 bases between the two ends. CDR1 is MNHNS and CDR2 is SASEGT in the germline V gene. The CDR3: CASTSNQPQHF. The CDR3 coding sequence is TGTGCCAGCACCAGCAATCAGCCCCAGCATTTT.

Remarks on this clonotype: With a much larger clone just one base away, this may be a read error. This chain connects TRBV7-7 to TRBJ2-5, with no clear D. The germline CDR1 and CDR2 sequences are SSHAT and FNYEAQ (reference sequence). Trimming removed 3 bases from V and 1 base from J, with 12 bases in between. The CDR3 has 15 amino acids. This chain's CDR3 is CASSFSPTVQETQYF. The CDR3 DNA follows: TGTGCCAGCAGCTTCTCCCCGACCGTCCAAGAGACCCAGTACTTC.

The chain recombines TRBV29-1 with TRBJ1-2; D perhaps matches TRBD1 (6 bases). Trimming pared 5 bases from V and 4 bases from J, leaving 11 bases between. The germline V gene encodes CDR1 SQVTM and CDR2 ANQGSEA. This CDR3 has 12 amino acids. The CDR3 DNA sequence: TGCAGCGTTCCCACAGGGAGCTATGGCTACACCTTC. The encoded protein is CSVPTGSYGYTF.

This clonotype appeared many times. The chain recombines TRBV4-1 with TRBJ1-2; 11 bases match TRBD1. Germline values: CDR1 MGHRA, CDR2 YSYEKL. The CDR3 contains 17 residues. Losses at the gene ends were 1 base for V and 6 bases for J; bases not matched to a gene: 10. CDR3 coding DNA: TGCGCCAGCAGCCAAGTAGTCCTTGGACAGGGGGCAGATGGCTACACCTTC. Its protein product is CASSQVVLGQGADGYTF.

There are many counts of this clonotype. The rearrangement joins TRBV4-1 to TRBJ2-5, with unresolved D. Germline V CDR1 and CDR2: MGHRA, YSYEKL. Trimming cost V 1 base and J 4 bases, with 7 bases left between them. The CDR3 contains 13 residues. The CDR3 DNA sequence: TGCGCCAGCAGCCAAGTATTCGTAGAGACCCAGTACTTC. It encodes CASSQVFVETQYF.

Many counts were recorded for this clonotype. The chain uses TRBV20-1 and TRBJ2-1; TRBD2 aligns across 10 bases. CDR1 is DFQATT and CDR2 is SNEGSKA in the germline V gene (reference sequence). The V and J ends lost 0 bases and 7 bases, in that order; junction bases with no gene match: 9. CDR3 size: 16 residues. The CDR3 DNA is TGCAGTGCTAGAGATAAACTAGCGGGGTCCCTTAATGAGCAGTTCTTC. This codes for CSARDKLAGSLNEQFF.